The 30 T cell receptor beta chains below all came from one sample that was sequenced in a study of beta chain features in type 1 diabetes. All of the isolated RNA was reverse transcribed, so expressed TCRB transcripts were sequenced. Only in-frame clones appear in the TCRdb table, and some are missing; sequencing was by immunoSEQ multiplex PCR. The table lists hundreds of thousands of clones, over 65% of them singletons, with roughly 0.048% in the top ten. Sequencing used naive CD4+ T cells from blood. These receptors all stem from a man aged 25-45 years in good health.

Only a few counts were recorded for this clone. The gene calls are TRBV7-8 and TRBJ2-7; the D gene is possibly TRBD2 (6 bases). CDR3 length: 15 residues. Germline assignment: CDR1 SGHVS and CDR2 FQNEAQ. V lost 5 bases and J lost 1, with 15 bases in between. The CDR3 sequence is CASSPSRGRSYEQYF. The CDR3 DNA reads as TGTGCCAGCAGCCCCTCCCGGGGGAGATCCTACGAGCAGTACTTC. Full variable domain (outside the CDR3, taken from reference TRBV7-8 and TRBJ2-7): GAGVSQSPRYKVAKRGQDVALRCDPISGHVSLFWYQQALGQGPEFLTYFQNEAQLDKSGLPSDRFFAERPEGSVSTLKIQRTQQEDSAVYLCASSPSRGRSYEQYFGPGTRLTVT.

This sequence joins TRBV29-1 and TRBJ1-1; possibly TRBD1 for D (5 bases). This CDR3 has 13 amino acids. Between the trimmed V and J ends, which lost 8 bases and 5 bases, there was a span of 18 bases. The germline gives CDR1 SQVTM, CDR2 ANQGSEA. The chain's CDR3 is CSFGGTEGTEAFF. In nucleotides, the CDR3 is TGCAGCTTCGGAGGGACGGAAGGAACTGAAGCTTTCTTT.

The rearrangement uses TRBV27 and TRBJ2-5, with 8 bases identical to TRBD2. V gave up 10 bases and J gave up 7 bases; unmatched junction bases: 14. CDR1 MNHEY and CDR2 SMNVEV come from the germline V gene (reference sequence). This CDR3 is 14 amino acids long. CDR3 residues: CATRTSRGTRTQYF. Here the CDR3 DNA reads TGTGCCACCAGGACTAGCCGGGGTACGCGGACCCAGTACTTC.

The gene calls are TRBV13 and TRBJ2-7, with TRBD2 identical over 7 bases. Looked up from germline, CDR1 is PRHDT and CDR2 is FYEKMQ (reference sequence). The length of the CDR3 is 14 residues. V was pared by 5 bases and J by 1 base, with 5 bases of the junction left unmatched. CDR3 protein: CASSPAGRSYEQYF. CDR3 DNA sequence: TGTGCCAGCAGCCCGGCCGGGAGGTCCTACGAGCAGTACTTC.

V and J are TRBV30 and TRBJ1-2; possible D gene TRBD1, 6 bases. Germline lookup yields CDR1 GTSNPN and CDR2 SVGIG (reference sequence). Trimming shortened V by 5 bases and J by 3 bases, and 16 bases separated the two germline ends. This CDR3 has 14 amino acids. The CDR3 DNA is TGTGCCTGGCTTTCGACAGGCCGGTACTATGGCTACACCTTC. Translated: CAWLSTGRYYGYTF.

The genes are TRBV29-1 and TRBJ2-2; D is undetermined. This CDR3 has 13 amino acids. Germline values: CDR1 SQVTM, CDR2 ANQGSEA. V shed 8 bases and J shed 5 bases, with 15 bases lying between them. The CDR3 sequence: CSFDSQGTGELFF. CDR3 bases: TGCAGCTTCGACTCCCAAGGGACCGGGGAGCTGTTTTTT.

The chain links TRBV7-9 to TRBJ2-7, with 8 nucleotides matching TRBD1. Trimming at V came to 6 bases and at J to 3 bases, leaving 7 bases not matched to a gene. The CDR3 runs 14 residues. Germline values: CDR1 SEHNR, CDR2 FQNEAQ (reference sequence). The CDR3 loop reads CASRSGQDNYEQYF. CDR3 bases: TGTGCCAGCAGATCGGGACAGGATAACTACGAGCAGTACTTC.

The rearrangement joins TRBV2 to TRBJ2-1, with D maybe TRBD2 (6 bases). This CDR3 spans 13 amino acids. CDR1 SNHLY and CDR2 FYNNEI come from the germline V gene. V was shortened by 6 bases and J by 7 bases, with 13 bases between the two germline ends. The CDR3 coding sequence is TGTGCCAGCAGGGAGGGACGTCCAAATGAGCAGTTCTTC. It specifies CASREGRPNEQFF.

Written as DNA, the CDR3 is TGCAGCGTTGAAGAGAATCGGTCGTACCTTTACAATGAGCAGTTCTTC. This gives the protein CSVEENRSYLYNEQFF. This sequence joins TRBV29-1 and TRBJ2-1; no clear D gene. V was clipped by 0 bases and J by 4 bases, with 16 bases between them. This CDR3 has 16 residues. Germline V lookup: CDR1 SQVTM, CDR2 ANQGSEA.

The chain employs TRBV30 and TRBJ1-6; 9 positions match TRBD1. The germline V gene has CDR1 GTSNPN and CDR2 SVGIG (reference sequence). The CDR3 is 15 amino acids. Trimming removed 3 bases from V and 5 bases from J; junction bases left unmatched: 5. The CDR3 region is CAWSGTGGNNSPLHF. The CDR3 DNA reads as TGTGCCTGGAGCGGAACAGGGGGCAATAATTCACCCCTCCACTTT.

This clone was detected once. V gene TRBV7-2 combines with J gene TRBJ2-2; TRBD2 agrees at 9 bases. The CDR3 totals 16 residues. V was pared by 6 bases and J by 2 bases, with 7 bases of the junction left unmatched. Looked up from germline, CDR1 is SGHTA and CDR2 is FQGNSA. For the CDR3, the DNA is TGTGCCAGCAGGGTGAGACTAGCGGTTAACACCGGGGAGCTGTTTTTT. The encoded protein is CASRVRLAVNTGELFF.

This chain uses TRBV5-1 with TRBJ2-6; 7 nucleotides match TRBD1. The CDR3 covers 15 residues. After removal of 4 bases from V and 2 bases from J, the junction contained 3 bases not matched to a gene. CDR1 is SGHRS, CDR2 YFSETQ, per germline. The CDR3 nucleotides are TGCGCCAGCAGCGACACAGGGGCTGGGGCCAACGTCCTGACTTTC. Translated: CASSDTGAGANVLTF.

The chain has TRBV29-1 and TRBJ2-7, with TRBD1 as a possible D gene (6 bases). The V gene's germline CDR1 is SQVTM and CDR2 ANQGSEA. This CDR3 has 13 residues. The germline V and J ends were trimmed by 7 bases and 2 bases, with 15 bases remaining between them. CDR3 DNA sequence: TGCAGCGCCTTATCGGACAGAACCTACGAGCAGTACTTC. Translating gives CSALSDRTYEQYF.

This clone occurred once. The CDR3 region has the DNA TGTGCCTCCAGGCCAGTGAACACCGGGGAGCTGTTTTTT. Its protein is CASRPVNTGELFF. This rearrangement joins TRBV10-3 to TRBJ2-2; D gene uncertain. The CDR3 length is 13 residues. The germline V gene encodes CDR1 ENHRY and CDR2 SYGVKD. Trimming stripped 11 bases from V and 1 base from J, with 11 bases between.

The J gene is TRBJ1-2, the V gene TRBV4-2; tentatively, D is TRBD1 (6 bases). Trimming took 2 bases from V and 2 from J, leaving 12 bases between them. The CDR3 is 15 residues long. From germline, CDR1 is LGHNA and CDR2 YNFKEQ. This CDR3 is CASSQSGTTNYGYTF. CDR3 bases: TGTGCCAGCAGCCAAAGCGGGACAACCAACTATGGCTACACCTTC.

V is TRBV5-1 and J is TRBJ2-5; D gene unclear. The CDR3 runs 14 residues. V was clipped by 1 base and J by 4 bases, with 11 bases between them. Germline CDR1 is SGHRS and CDR2 is YFSETQ. The CDR3 DNA is TGCGCCAGCAGCTTGCCGAGGCCATCAGAGACCCAGTACTTC. Translation gives CASSLPRPSETQYF. Using reference TRBV5-1 and TRBJ2-5 for the parts outside the CDR3, the full variable domain is KAGVTQTPRYLIKTRGQQVTLSCSPISGHRSVSWYQQTPGQGLQFLFEYFSETQRNKGNFPGRFSGRQFSNSRSEMNVSTLELGDSALYLCASSLPRPSETQYFGPGTRLLVL.

The rearrangement uses TRBV7-2 and TRBJ1-2; 9 nucleotides agree with TRBD1. Germline trimming cut 3 bases from V and 5 bases from J; bases unmatched to any gene: 1. The CDR3 extends over 13 amino acids. Germline V gene lookup returns CDR1 SGHTA and CDR2 FQGNSA. CDR3 region: CASSLTGGYGYTF. In DNA, the CDR3 is TGTGCCAGCAGCTTGACAGGGGGATATGGCTACACCTTC.

This clone showed up just a few times. The chain employs TRBV29-1 and TRBJ2-1, with TRBD1 matching over 7 bases. Germline-derived CDR1 and CDR2 are SQVTM and ANQGSEA. CDR3 length: 14 amino acids. The V and J ends lost 6 bases and 5 bases, in that order; junction bases with no gene match: 10. CDR3: CSVEGASLDNEQFF. CDR3 bases: TGCAGCGTAGAGGGGGCTTCCCTGGACAATGAGCAGTTCTTC.

The V and J genes are TRBV6-5 and TRBJ2-5; TRBD2 matches 9 bases. The germline V gene encodes CDR1 MNHEY and CDR2 SVGAGI. The CDR3 is made up of 13 amino acids. The junction had 2 bases not matched to a gene; V was cut back by 4 bases and J by 5 bases. This CDR3 reads CASSLAGAETQYF. CDR3 nucleotide sequence: TGTGCCAGCAGTTTAGCGGGAGCGGAGACCCAGTACTTC.

J is TRBJ1-6 and V is TRBV30; D is unclear. V was pared by 2 bases and J by 5 bases, with 7 bases between. CDR1 and CDR2 from the germline V gene are GTSNPN and SVGIG (reference sequence). This CDR3 contains 13 residues. CDR3 region: CAWSTVNNSPLHF. The CDR3 DNA follows: TGTGCCTGGAGTACGGTTAATAATTCACCCCTCCACTTT. The variable domain in full, with the rest retrieved from reference TRBV30 and TRBJ1-6, is SQTIHQWPATLVQPVGSPLSLECTVEGTSNPNLYWYRQAAGRGLQLLFYSVGIGQISSEVPQNLSASRPQDRQFILSSKKLLLSDSGFYLCAWSTVNNSPLHFGNGTRLTVT.

The gene calls are TRBV7-8 and TRBJ2-1; D ambiguous. The CDR3 consists of 14 residues. Germline V CDR1 and CDR2: SGHVS, FQNEAQ. Trimming removed 8 bases at V and 5 bases at J, with 16 bases between. As DNA, the CDR3 is TGTGCCAGCGTTGAATTCCGAGCGCACAATGAGCAGTTCTTC. Its protein is CASVEFRAHNEQFF.

Written as DNA, the CDR3 is TGTGCCAGCAGTTTATTAAAGGGCGGGGCCAACGTCCTGACTTTC. This sequence encodes CASSLLKGGANVLTF. The gene calls are TRBV28 and TRBJ2-6; D remains ambiguous. V was pared by 1 base and J by 4 bases, with 8 bases between. There are 15 residues in the CDR3. CDR1 and CDR2 from the germline V gene are MDHEN and SYDVKM.

This clone was detected only a few times. CDR3 sequence: CSARIVEQYF. The CDR3 DNA reads as TGCAGTGCAAGGATAGTAGAGCAGTACTTC. The V gene is TRBV20-1, the J gene TRBJ2-7; D unresolved. Germline CDR1 DFQATT, CDR2 SNEGSKA (reference sequence). Trimming removed 6 bases at V and 7 bases at J, with 10 bases between. The CDR3 consists of 10 residues.

V and J are TRBV7-8 and TRBJ2-1; tentative D call: TRBD1 (6 bases). The CDR3 is 17 residues long. Germline V gene lookup returns CDR1 SGHVS and CDR2 FQNEAQ. V lost 5 bases to trimming and J lost 0 bases, with 17 bases between them. The CDR3 DNA reads as TGTGCCAGCAGCCCCGGACAGACCGGTGGCTCCTACAATGAGCAGTTCTTC. Amino acids: CASSPGQTGGSYNEQFF.

The rearrangement uses TRBV5-1 and TRBJ2-1, with D possibly being TRBD1 (5 bases). V was cut by 3 bases and J by 5 bases, with 9 bases left in between. Germline V gene lookup returns CDR1 SGHRS and CDR2 YFSETQ. The CDR3 is 13 amino acids. The CDR3 DNA reads as TGCGCCAGCAGCTACGACAGACACAATGAGCAGTTCTTC. Its translation is CASSYDRHNEQFF.

The chain carries TRBV2 and TRBJ2-4; 16 bases map to TRBD2. Germline loops: CDR1 SNHLY, CDR2 FYNNEI. CDR3 size: 19 residues. V shed 5 bases and J 3 bases; nucleotides not matched to a gene: 10. The CDR3 DNA follows: TGTGCCAGCAGTCCCCCGGGACTAGCGGGAGGGCTCGGCAAAAACATTCAGTACTTC. As protein: CASSPPGLAGGLGKNIQYF.

The chain carries TRBV5-1 and TRBJ2-3, with TRBD2 matching over 13 bases. After removal of 5 bases from V and 1 base from J, the junction contained 7 bases not matched to a gene. Per germline, CDR1 SGHRS and CDR2 YFSETQ. There are 17 residues in the CDR3. This chain's CDR3 is CASSPGLAGARTDTQYF. DNA for the CDR3: TGCGCCAGCAGTCCTGGACTAGCGGGGGCCCGCACAGATACGCAGTATTTT.

The chain employs TRBV19 and TRBJ2-5, with D unresolved. V lost 8 bases, J lost 2 bases, and 9 bases lay in between. The CDR3 loop spans 12 amino acids. CDR1 is LNHDA, CDR2 SQIVND, per germline (reference sequence). The DNA for the CDR3 is TGTGCCAGTGGACGGCCTCAAGAGACCCAGTACTTC. Translating it yields CASGRPQETQYF.

The V gene is TRBV30, the J gene TRBJ2-5; D may match TRBD1 or TRBD2 (5 bases each). Trimming removed 0 bases from V and 5 bases from J, with 19 bases in between. The CDR3 loop spans 16 amino acids. CDR1 and CDR2 from the germline V gene are GTSNPN and SVGIG (reference sequence). The CDR3 loop reads CAWSVRFRGDGETQYF. The CDR3 nucleotides read TGTGCCTGGAGTGTGAGGTTCAGAGGGGACGGGGAGACCCAGTACTTC.

The CDR3 spells CASSQASGNPYEQYF. CDR3 in DNA: TGCGCCAGCAGCCAAGCATCAGGGAATCCCTACGAGCAGTACTTC. The rearrangement links TRBV4-3 to TRBJ2-7; D possibly corresponds to TRBD1 (5 bases). This CDR3 has 15 residues. Trimming pared 1 base from V and 2 bases from J, leaving 12 bases between. Germline values: CDR1 LGHNA, CDR2 YSLEER.